These 4 T cell receptor beta chains originate from one sample sequenced in a study of blood T cell repertoires in COVID-19. The protocol was immunoSEQ multiplex PCR, while the TCRdb copy is restricted to in-frame clones and leaves out a portion. Of over 250,000 clones listed, over 85% are singletons. What was sequenced was PBMCs or T cells enriched from blood (not recorded which). The source is a man aged 55-75 years who had recovered from COVID-19.

The J gene is TRBJ1-3, the V gene TRBV10-3, with TRBD1 as a possible D gene (6 bases). The V gene lost 3 bases and the J gene lost 2 bases, with 11 bases spanning the gap. The length of the CDR3 is 15 residues. Germline CDR1 and CDR2: ENHRY and SYGVKD. CDR3 loop: CAISDLRGAGNTIYF. In DNA, the CDR3 is TGTGCCATCAGTGATCTCAGGGGTGCTGGAAACACCATATATTTT.

The V gene is TRBV7-2, the J gene TRBJ2-7; the match to TRBD2 covers 10 bases. This CDR3 is 14 amino acids long. Germline CDR1 reads SGHTA; CDR2 reads FQGNSA. V trimming: 6 bases; J trimming: 3 bases; junction bases outside the gene matches: 5. CDR3 nucleotide sequence: TGTGCCAGCAGAGCGGGAGGGCCGCACTACGAGCAGTACTTC. Protein: CASRAGGPHYEQYF.

The chain couples TRBV30 to TRBJ2-3, with a weak D call TRBD2 (6 bases). Deletions cut 5 bases from V and 6 bases from J, with 12 bases between. Germline assignment: CDR1 GTSNPN and CDR2 SVGIG (reference sequence). The CDR3 is made up of 12 amino acids. The DNA of the CDR3 is TGTGCCTGGGGGAGCCGGGGGGATACGCAGTATTTT. Its protein is CAWGSRGDTQYF.

The V gene is TRBV11-1, the J gene TRBJ2-3; 8 bases line up with TRBD2. Trimming cost V 4 bases and J 6 bases; bases outside gene matches: 9. CDR1 is SGHAT and CDR2 is FQDESV in the germline V gene (reference sequence). This CDR3 is built from 15 residues. In nucleotides, the CDR3 is TGTGCCAGCAGCTCGGGACTAGATGTATCGGATACGCAGTATTTT. It specifies CASSSGLDVSDTQYF.